One sample yielded the 19 T cell receptor beta chains listed below, sequenced in a study of blood T cell repertoires in COVID-19. Using immunoSEQ multiplex PCR, the repertoire was profiled, and TCRdb retains in-frame clones only, with some absent. The sample lists about 160,000 clones; approximately 95% were seen once. Specimen: peripheral blood. The origin of the receptors is a woman in her forties or fifties with acute or convalescent COVID-19.

The chain carries TRBV7-9 and TRBJ1-1; possibly TRBD1 for D (5 bases). The germline V and J ends were trimmed by 1 base and 2 bases, with 11 bases remaining between them. Germline-derived CDR1 and CDR2 are SEHNR and FQNEAQ (reference sequence). The CDR3 has 15 amino acids. The CDR3 reads CASSLGQTGNTEAFF. Here the CDR3 DNA reads TGTGCCAGCAGCTTAGGACAGACGGGCAACACTGAAGCTTTCTTT.

The chain joins TRBV19 to TRBJ1-1, with unresolved D. The CDR3 runs to 14 residues. Deletions cut 7 bases from V and 11 bases from J, with 23 bases between. Germline CDR1 is LNHDA and CDR2 is SQIVND (reference sequence). The CDR3 here is CASMGSGMPVRAFF. Written as DNA, the CDR3 is TGTGCCAGTATGGGATCCGGGATGCCCGTGAGGGCTTTCTTT.

The V gene is TRBV20-1, the J gene TRBJ1-4, with D tentatively TRBD1 (6 bases). Germline CDR1 reads DFQATT; CDR2 reads SNEGSKA (reference sequence). Trimming removed 4 bases at V and 1 base at J, with 10 bases between. This CDR3 has 14 residues. The chain's CDR3 is CSAIEGGTNEKLFF. CDR3 DNA: TGCAGTGCTATTGAAGGGGGAACTAATGAAAAACTGTTTTTT.

The rearrangement uses TRBV18 and TRBJ2-2, with D possibly being TRBD1 (6 bases). V lost 3 bases, J lost 6 bases, and 11 bases lay in between. Germline CDR1 KGHSH, CDR2 LQKENI. The CDR3 length is 14 residues. The CDR3 sequence is CASSPRQESGELFF. The DNA for the CDR3 is TGTGCCAGCTCACCTCGACAGGAGTCCGGGGAGCTGTTTTTT.

The chain recombines TRBV28 with TRBJ2-7; tentatively, D is TRBD2 (7 bases). Trimming stripped 6 bases from V and 4 bases from J, with 19 bases between. Germline V gene data show CDR1 as MDHEN and CDR2 as SYDVKM. The CDR3 has 15 amino acids. CDR3 DNA sequence: TGTGCCAGCAGGGGGGGGTCAACAGGGAAATACGAGCAGTACTTC. This encodes CASRGGSTGKYEQYF.

This chain connects TRBV28 to TRBJ1-5; D uncertain. Germline V gene data show CDR1 as MDHEN and CDR2 as SYDVKM. There are 16 residues in the CDR3. Trimming took off 6 bases at V and 7 bases at J, with 22 bases between the two ends. Written as DNA, the CDR3 is TGTGCCAGCAGGGGGAGGGAGGCACCCCGAAGACAGCCCCAGCATTTT. Its translation is CASRGREAPRRQPQHF.

V usage is TRBV2 and J usage is TRBJ2-3; 12 bases line up with TRBD2. Germline assignment: CDR1 SNHLY and CDR2 FYNNEI. The CDR3 spans 16 residues. V was pared by 7 bases and J by 2 bases, with 7 bases of the junction left unmatched. The CDR3 region is CASILGLAGITDTQYF. CDR3 sequence (DNA): TGTGCCAGCATCCTTGGACTAGCGGGGATCACAGATACGCAGTATTTT.

This clone appeared a single time. The chain carries TRBV4-1 and TRBJ2-7; D is uncertain. This CDR3 is 13 amino acids long. Trimming pared 3 bases from V and 4 bases from J, leaving 10 bases between. CDR1 and CDR2 (germline): MGHRA, YSYEKL. The CDR3 DNA follows: TGCGCCAGCAGCCACCCCCAGGCATACGAGCAGTACTTC. Encoded protein: CASSHPQAYEQYF.

J is TRBJ2-3 and V is TRBV7-9; tentatively, D is TRBD1 (5 bases). The CDR3 contains 14 residues. V shed 2 bases and J shed 4 bases, with 10 bases lying between them. Germline CDR1 and CDR2: SEHNR and FQNEAQ (reference sequence). For the CDR3, the DNA is TGTGCCAGCAGCTTATCTCTGGGGCCAGATACGCAGTATTTT. It is translated as CASSLSLGPDTQYF.

This clone was detected a few times. The chain couples TRBV7-2 to TRBJ2-7; 11 bases align to TRBD1. The CDR3 sequence is 16 residues long. V was clipped by 5 bases and J by 3 bases; unmatched bases: 9. The germline V gene encodes CDR1 SGHTA and CDR2 FQGNSA. DNA of the CDR3: TGTGCCAGCAGCAAAACCTCCGGGACAGGGGGCTACGAGCAGTACTTC. Translating it yields CASSKTSGTGGYEQYF.

This CDR3 is CASSISLNSYNEQFF. DNA of the CDR3: TGTGCCAGTAGTATTTCCCTTAACTCGTACAATGAGCAGTTCTTC. The gene calls are TRBV19 and TRBJ2-1; D is undetermined. The V gene lost 3 bases and the J gene lost 4 bases, with 13 bases spanning the gap. CDR1 and CDR2 (germline): LNHDA, SQIVND (reference sequence). CDR3 length: 15 residues.

The rearrangement joins TRBV7-9 to TRBJ1-2; D is uncertain. Trimming took 2 bases from V and 4 from J, leaving 11 bases between them. Germline-derived CDR1 and CDR2 are SEHNR and FQNEAQ (reference sequence). This CDR3 is 14 amino acids long. The CDR3 region has the DNA TGTGCCAGCAGCTTACCGGAGACTGGCTATGGCTACACCTTC. Protein sequence: CASSLPETGYGYTF.

The chain links TRBV6-5 to TRBJ1-1; 9 nucleotides line up with TRBD1. V shed 4 bases, J shed 3 bases, and the junction held 3 bases outside the gene matches. Germline lookup yields CDR1 MNHEY and CDR2 SVGAGI. The CDR3 sequence is 14 residues long. CDR3 region: CASSLGQGYTEAFF. CDR3 bases: TGTGCCAGCAGTTTGGGACAGGGCTACACTGAAGCTTTCTTT.

The chain's CDR3 is CASSPLTGRMNTEAFF. CDR3 nucleotides: TGTGCCAGCTCACCTCTGACAGGGCGAATGAACACTGAAGCTTTCTTT. This chain links TRBV18 with TRBJ1-1; TRBD1 matches at 7 bases. The CDR3 loop spans 16 amino acids. The J segment lost 0 bases and the V segment lost 3 bases, leaving 7 bases of the junction unmatched. Germline V gives CDR1 KGHSH, CDR2 LQKENI.

A single count supports this clone. V usage is TRBV20-1 and J usage is TRBJ1-5; 9 nucleotides align to TRBD1. Trimming took 3 bases from V and 2 from J; bases not matched to a gene: 8. The CDR3 consists of 16 residues. Germline CDR1 is DFQATT and CDR2 is SNEGSKA (reference sequence). The CDR3 is CSASVDRGVGNQPQHF. CDR3 nucleotide sequence: TGCAGTGCTAGTGTCGACAGGGGGGTGGGCAATCAGCCCCAGCATTTT.

V gene TRBV6-5 combines with J gene TRBJ1-4; no firm D call. The V and J ends lost 6 bases and 3 bases respectively, with 11 bases between them. CDR3 length: 14 amino acids. Germline CDR1 is MNHEY and CDR2 is SVGAGI. CDR3 nucleotides: TGTGCCAGCAGCGATAATACTTCTAATGAAAAACTGTTTTTT. Translating it yields CASSDNTSNEKLFF.

The chain is built from TRBV28 and TRBJ2-5; D is possibly TRBD2 (6 bases). Trimming removed 3 bases from V and 5 bases from J, with 13 bases in between. This CDR3 has 14 amino acids. Germline V CDR1 and CDR2: MDHEN, SYDVKM. The chain's CDR3 is CASSFSQAGETQYF. Here the CDR3 DNA reads TGTGCCAGCAGTTTCTCCCAGGCGGGGGAGACCCAGTACTTC.

The chain joins TRBV28 to TRBJ2-5; possible D gene TRBD2, 5 bases. Trimming removed 3 bases at V and 2 bases at J, with 16 bases between. CDR3 length: 16 amino acids. Germline loops: CDR1 MDHEN, CDR2 SYDVKM. CDR3 sequence reads: CASSFPVVARQETQYF. The CDR3 bases are TGTGCCAGCAGTTTCCCCGTGGTAGCGAGACAAGAGACCCAGTACTTC.

The rearrangement links TRBV27 to TRBJ1-1; perhaps TRBD1 as D (5 bases). Between the trimmed V and J ends, which lost 5 bases and 2 bases, there was a span of 9 bases. The V gene's germline CDR1 is MNHEY and CDR2 SMNVEV (reference sequence). This CDR3 spans 13 amino acids. CDR3 residues: CASSTDSNTEAFF. The CDR3 region has the DNA TGTGCCAGCAGTACAGACAGCAACACTGAAGCTTTCTTT.